This is a list of T cell receptor beta chains from one sample in a study of blood T cell repertoires in COVID-19. The protocol was immunoSEQ multiplex PCR, while the TCRdb copy is restricted to in-frame clones and leaves out a portion. The repertoire consists of hundreds of thousands of clones, with 87% occurring once and the leading ten covering roughly 2%. Sequencing was carried out using peripheral blood. Every receptor here comes from a woman aged 50 to 65 who had recovered from COVID-19. CDR3s include the opening cysteine and the closing phenylalanine or tryptophan. D genes are given only for firm matches. Only some rows state a clone size, as once, few, many or a class for expanded clones.

J gene | D gene | V gene | clone size | CDR3 protein | CDR3 DNA
TRBJ2-3 | TRBD2 | TRBV4-3 | once | CASSLYRREADTQYF | TGCGCCAGCAGTCTATATCGGCGGGAGGCAGATACGCAGTATTTT
TRBJ1-4 | . | TRBV28 | . | CASSLGRGRTNEKLFF | TGTGCCAGCAGTTTAGGGCGGGGAAGAACTAATGAAAAACTGTTTTTT
TRBJ1-2 | . | TRBV28 | . | CASMGQKFNYGYTF | TGTGCCAGCATGGGGCAGAAATTTAACTATGGCTACACCTTC
TRBJ1-2 | TRBD1 | TRBV4-2 | few | CASSQDQTGIQWGYTF | TGTGCCAGCAGCCAAGATCAGACAGGGATACAATGGGGCTACACCTTC
TRBJ2-2 | . | TRBV15 | once | CATSRDPDYGALGELFF | TGTGCCACCAGCAGAGATCCGGACTATGGCGCTCTCGGGGAGCTGTTTTTT
TRBJ2-1 | . | TRBV10-2 | . | CASGSTGSSYNEQFF | TGCGCCAGCGGGTCCACAGGGTCCTCCTACAATGAGCAGTTCTTC
TRBJ1-4 | TRBD1 | TRBV4-3 | . | CASSGNLLKGASEKLFF | TGCGCCAGCAGCGGAAATCTCCTAAAGGGGGCGTCTGAAAAACTGTTTTTT
TRBJ2-7 | . | TRBV11-2 | . | CASSLGRVEQYF | TGTGCCAGCAGCTTGGGCAGGGTCGAGCAGTACTTC
TRBJ2-7 | . | TRBV28 | . | CASSPGRSGLIWQYF | TGTGCCAGCAGTCCAGGACGTTCAGGGTTGATATGGCAGTACTTC
TRBJ1-2 | TRBD1 | TRBV23-1 | few | CATNKDRGGYTF | TGCGCCACCAATAAAGACAGGGGTGGCTACACCTTC
TRBJ1-1 | . | TRBV7-2 | . | CAIGRGESNFLGTEAFF | TGTGCCATCGGGCGGGGGGAGTCAAATTTTTTGGGCACTGAAGCTTTCTTT
TRBJ1-2 | TRBD1 | TRBV3-1/TRBV3-2 | . | CASSPGTGGVYGYTF | TGTGCCAGCAGCCCAGGGACAGGGGGAGTCTATGGCTACACCTTC
TRBJ2-7 | TRBD2 | TRBV5-5 | . | CASSLVGSGGLRYEQYF | TGTGCCAGCAGCTTGGTGGGTAGCGGGGGGCTAAGGTACGAGCAGTACTTC
TRBJ2-7 | TRBD1 | TRBV11-2 | few | CASRQTIPRDRVTYEQYF | TGTGCCAGCAGACAAACGATTCCCCGGGACAGGGTAACCTACGAGCAGTACTTC
TRBJ2-7 | TRBD2 | TRBV28 | . | CASSEFGGSAYEQYF | TGTGCCAGCAGTGAGTTCGGCGGGAGTGCCTACGAGCAGTACTTC
TRBJ1-5 | . | TRBV29-1 | . | CSVGDSNQPQHF | TGCAGCGTTGGGGACTCCAATCAGCCCCAGCATTTT
TRBJ1-1 | . | TRBV7-2 | once | CASSFGQFINTEAFF | TGTGCCAGCAGCTTTGGACAGTTCATAAACACTGAAGCTTTCTTT
TRBJ2-2 | TRBD1 | TRBV6-2/TRBV6-3 | few | CASSYDFNRGTGELFF | TGTGCCAGCAGTTACGACTTTAACAGGGGCACCGGGGAGCTGTTTTTT
TRBJ2-7 | . | TRBV6-5 | . | CASSYRRQGLNYEQYF | TGTGCCAGCAGTTACCGCAGACAAGGCCTAAACTACGAGCAGTACTTC
TRBJ2-3 | . | TRBV11-2 | . | CASSLVVADTQYF | TGTGCCAGCAGCTTAGTGGTAGCAGATACGCAGTATTTT
TRBJ1-5 | . | TRBV30 | . | CAWSPSRFQPQHF | TGTGCCTGGAGTCCCTCCCGGTTTCAGCCCCAGCATTTT
TRBJ2-7 | . | TRBV5-6 | . | CASTIGGLYEQYF | TGTGCCAGCACCATAGGGGGATTGTACGAGCAGTACTTC